The 14 T cell receptor beta chains reported below all come from one sample, sequenced in a study of technical replicates of blood from a handful of donors. Profiling relied on immunoSEQ multiplex PCR, and the TCRdb table lists in-frame clones only, not all of them. The data show tens of thousands of clones, 80% to 90% seen once. The sample was PBMCs. Receptors originate from a human donor in good health. Some clones in this sample may be carry-over from other donors' samples.

The chain links TRBV6-4 to TRBJ2-4; D is undetermined. Trimming shortened V by 0 bases and J by 6 bases, and 9 bases separated the two germline ends. Germline loops: CDR1 MRHNA, CDR2 SNTAGT. There are 14 residues in the CDR3. The CDR3: CASSDSVVGNIQYF. The CDR3 nucleotides are TGTGCCAGCAGTGACTCGGTAGTCGGAAACATTCAGTACTTC.

This chain connects TRBV7-9 to TRBJ2-1; TRBD2 might be the D (7 bases). Per the germline V gene, CDR1 is SEHNR and CDR2 is FQNEAQ (reference sequence). V lost 5 bases and J lost 3, with 20 bases in between. This CDR3 is 17 amino acids long. This chain's CDR3 is CASSQTLRGGDYNEQFF. The CDR3 nucleotides read TGTGCCAGCAGCCAAACCCTCCGAGGGGGGGACTACAATGAGCAGTTCTTC.

The V call is TRBV7-8, the J call TRBJ1-3; 8 positions agree with TRBD1. The CDR3 consists of 15 residues. V dropped 5 bases and J dropped 4; count of bases not matched to a gene: 7. Germline CDR1 is SGHVS and CDR2 is FQNEAQ. The CDR3 nucleotides read TGTGCCAGCAGCACCCGACAGGGGATAGGAAACACCATATATTTT. This encodes CASSTRQGIGNTIYF. The complete variable domain, with remaining parts taken from reference TRBV7-8 and TRBJ1-3, reads GAGVSQSPRYKVAKRGQDVALRCDPISGHVSLFWYQQALGQGPEFLTYFQNEAQLDKSGLPSDRFFAERPEGSVSTLKIQRTQQEDSAVYLCASSTRQGIGNTIYFGEGSWLTVV.

This rearrangement joins TRBV7-2 to TRBJ2-5, with D maybe TRBD2 (6 bases). The CDR3 is 15 amino acids. Looked up from germline, CDR1 is SGHTA and CDR2 is FQGNSA. Deletions cut 3 bases from V and 4 bases from J, with 15 bases between. The chain's CDR3 is CASSLSSGNGETQYF. The DNA for the CDR3 is TGTGCCAGCAGCTTGAGTAGCGGAAATGGAGAGACCCAGTACTTC.

This clone was seen more than once but under ten times. This rearrangement joins TRBV27 to TRBJ1-2; no reliable D call. This CDR3 has 14 amino acids. Germline values: CDR1 MNHEY, CDR2 SMNVEV (reference sequence). Trimming removed 5 bases from V and 4 bases from J, with 14 bases in between. The CDR3 DNA reads as TGTGCCAGCAGTCTCACGGGTAGTGGCTATGGCTACACCTTC. Residues: CASSLTGSGYGYTF.

This clone was observed once. The V call is TRBV19, the J call TRBJ2-7; a possible D gene is TRBD2 (5 bases). The germline V and J ends were trimmed by 5 bases and 5 bases, with 10 bases remaining between them. Germline V gene data show CDR1 as LNHDA and CDR2 as SQIVND (reference sequence). The CDR3 contains 12 residues. This chain's CDR3 is CASSGLEDEQYF. Written as DNA, the CDR3 is TGTGCCAGTAGTGGACTGGAGGACGAGCAGTACTTC.

The sample holds one count of this clone. The chain couples TRBV30 to TRBJ1-1; 8 bases agree with TRBD1. Trimming removed 1 base from V and 0 bases from J; junction bases left unmatched: 7. The CDR3 covers 16 residues. Germline V gene sequence: CDR1 GTSNPN, CDR2 SVGIG (reference sequence). In DNA, the CDR3 is TGTGCCTGGAGTGCCCGGACAGGGCCCATGAACACTGAAGCTTTCTTT. It translates to CAWSARTGPMNTEAFF.

The rearrangement uses TRBV7-9 and TRBJ1-4; 8 nucleotides match TRBD1. CDR1 is SEHNR and CDR2 is FQNEAQ in the germline V gene (reference sequence). V shed 5 bases, J shed 4 bases, and the junction held 6 bases outside the gene matches. The CDR3 covers 15 residues. The CDR3 loop reads CASSSQGAGNEKLFF. In DNA, the CDR3 is TGTGCCAGCAGCAGCCAGGGGGCGGGTAATGAAAAACTGTTTTTT.

J is TRBJ1-4 and V is TRBV7-2, with TRBD1 as a possible D gene (6 bases). The CDR3 is 15 residues long. Germline CDR1 is SGHTA and CDR2 is FQGNSA. The germline V and J ends were trimmed by 4 bases and 8 bases, with 17 bases remaining between them. CDR3 nucleotide sequence: TGTGCCAGCAGCTCAGGACAGACGGGGAAGGAAAAACTGTTTTTT. It codes for CASSSGQTGKEKLFF.

The chain is built from TRBV29-1 and TRBJ1-2; 8 bases agree with TRBD1. Germline loops: CDR1 SQVTM, CDR2 ANQGSEA. V gave up 5 bases and J gave up 4 bases; unmatched junction bases: 15. The CDR3 totals 16 residues. The CDR3: CSVMSAGGELGYGYTF. DNA for the CDR3: TGCAGCGTTATGTCGGCAGGGGGCGAACTAGGCTATGGCTACACCTTC.

The chain uses TRBV19 and TRBJ1-5; D may be TRBD1 (6 bases). The germline V gene encodes CDR1 LNHDA and CDR2 SQIVND (reference sequence). CDR3 length equals 19 residues. Trimming shortened V by 2 bases and J by 0 bases, and 20 bases separated the two germline ends. The CDR3 nucleotides read TGTGCCAGTAGTATATCTCGGGGGGCCGAAACCTATAGCAATCAGCCCCAGCATTTT. Its translation: CASSISRGAETYSNQPQHF.

This clone was detected only once. The V call is TRBV15, the J call TRBJ1-1; D is ambiguous. Germline CDR1 LNHNV, CDR2 YYDKDF (reference sequence). Trimming shortened V by 1 base and J by 4 bases, and 10 bases separated the two germline ends. This CDR3 comprises 14 residues. The CDR3 loop is CATSRGGAGTEAFF. CDR3 bases: TGTGCCACCAGCAGAGGGGGAGCAGGCACTGAAGCTTTCTTT.

J is TRBJ2-3 and V is TRBV15, with 9 bases matching TRBD2. CDR3 length equals 15 residues. The germline V gene has CDR1 LNHNV and CDR2 YYDKDF (reference sequence). Unmatched junction bases numbered 6, after V lost 0 bases and J lost 8 bases. DNA of the CDR3: TGTGCCACCAGCAGAGAACGGTCTAGCGGGGTTACGCAGTATTTT. Residues: CATSRERSSGVTQYF.

The chain joins TRBV19 to TRBJ1-2; the D gene is possibly TRBD1 (5 bases). Germline lookup yields CDR1 LNHDA and CDR2 SQIVND (reference sequence). The CDR3 contains 15 residues. V was cut by 2 bases and J by 1 base, with 11 bases left in between. For the CDR3, the DNA is TGTGCCAGTAGTATACTGCCCGGGGGTAACTATGGCTACACCTTC. This sequence encodes CASSILPGGNYGYTF. Variable domain in full (rest from reference TRBV19 and TRBJ1-2): DGGITQSPKYLFRKEGQNVTLSCEQNLNHDAMYWYRQDPGQGLRLIYYSQIVNDFQKGDIAEGYSVSREKKESFPLTVTSAQKNPTAFYLCASSILPGGNYGYTFGSGTRLTVV.